The present T cell receptor beta chain was sequenced within a study of blood T cell repertoires in COVID-19. Study information: Sample material is recorded as cDNA or gDNA derived from T cells, B-cell-depleted T cells, or PBMCs.

The CDR3 spans 15 residues. Trimming stripped 3 bases from V and 1 base from J, with 13 bases between. The germline V gene encodes CDR1 SGDLS and CDR2 YYNGEE. Per the study methods: Estimates of nucleated cell counts were drawn from the amplification of reference gene primers. This table comes from immunoSEQ multiplex PCR, and its TCRdb copy is limited to in-frame clones, with some not included. The V and J calls and the clone size are those of that table, but D and trimming were determined from the DNA. The table has roughly 450,000 clones, about 92% seen once. The chain is built from TRBV9 and TRBJ1-1, with no clear D. Input material: PBMCs or T cells enriched from blood (not recorded which). This TCR derives from a man between 18 and 35 years old who had recovered from COVID-19. CDR3 protein: CASSAPQNSNTEAFF. The CDR3 DNA reads as TGTGCCAGCAGCGCCCCACAGAACTCGAACACTGAAGCTTTCTTT.